The T cell receptor beta chain described here comes from a study of beta chain features in type 1 diabetes (dated by TCRdb to the late 2010s). Notes on the research overall: No differences in mean age, gender distribution, total cell number or subset yield were found between patients and healthy donors. Regulatory and stem cell-like memory subsets were isolated from only 8 patients and about 8 healthy donors, whereas naive and central memory subsets came from all 30 or so donors. A total of just under 110,000,000 sorted cells were examined across all samples, and RNA yield correlated strongly with the number of cells per subset. In the study, recently diagnosed type 1 diabetes patients and matched healthy donors were compared on the TCRB repertoires of their sorted circulating CD4+ T cell subsets. Overall results and qualifications from the work: HLA sub-analyses involved small numbers of individuals, so any influence of HLA type on TCRB rearrangement remained unresolved. Naive, central memory and regulatory TCRB repertoires appeared more similar among patients than among healthy donors. In all four CD4+ subsets, TCRB CDR3 length was moderately but significantly shorter in type 1 diabetes patients. At VDJ recombination sites, type 1 diabetes patients had fewer insertions and more deleted nucleotides, which implies abnormalities in thymic rearrangement. Shorter templates might be favored by PCR, yet because patient and control samples were amplified and corrected together, any such skew would affect both groups equally. Because cDNA rather than genomic DNA was sequenced, highly expressing activated cells could have been over-represented, although no difference in activation and CD3 levels was found between groups.

From each donor, a single peripheral blood sample of around 120 mL on average was drawn into heparinised tubes. A BD FACSAria II was used to sort naive, central memory, regulatory and stem cell-like memory CD4+ T cells with a panel that included CD45RO, CCR7, CD25, CD127, CD95 and CD27. Every sorted population had a purity above 98%. PBMCs were separated immediately by Lymphoprep density gradient centrifugation and were stained directly, without being cultured. So that batch effects would be minimized, each experiment stained and sorted samples in pairs, pairing one healthy donor with one patient. Notes on this clone: Its antigen is unknown. It has no much larger one-base neighbor in the sample; base qualities were not kept.

The CDR3 runs 16 residues from the cysteine to the phenylalanine. Of the read, only the CDR3 DNA is kept; its 48 bases are in frame from base 1. The junction carries 19 bases between V and J, which are trimmed by 5 bases and 5 bases respectively. In the germline V gene (reference sequence), CDR1 corresponds to LNHNV and CDR2 to YYDKDF. The High Capacity cDNA Reverse Transcription Kit was used to reverse transcribe all of the isolated RNA, meaning that expressed TCRB transcripts were what got sequenced. Naive, central memory and regulatory T cell samples underwent deep immunoSEQ sequencing, averaging about 3.57 million total reads per sample. Sorted cells were lysed in RLT buffer and RNA was extracted with DNase-treated RNeasy Micro or Mini kits, depending on cell number. To prevent cross-contamination, each cell subset was processed individually, whereas patient and healthy donor samples were processed jointly. TCRB sequences were amplified from cDNA with the immunoSEQ multiplex PCR, producing 87-bp fragments spanning the CDR3 region. Sequencing of the amplicons was performed on the Illumina HiSeq platform. In the paper's pipeline: Synthetic template baselines were used to correct PCR bias computationally, reads within Hamming distance 2 were collapsed, and singletons that could not be merged were discarded. Reads were aligned to IMGT to assign V, D and J genes, CDR3 length, and insertions or deletions at six rearrangement sites. Within each subset, clonotype counts were normalized to sorted cell number, and only after that were true diversity and Gini coefficients computed with the tcR R package. Repertoire sharing was quantified using the overlap coefficient calculated on TCRB nucleotide sequences. As a proxy for the pre-selection repertoire, out-of-frame TCRB sequences from naive cells were analyzed. TCRdb provides this immuneACCESS table in a form limited to in-frame rearrangements. Some clones are lacking; in checked studies, under half of them reflect an unresolved V gene, and why the rest are absent is not known. V and J calls and clone size are given by that table; D and trimming were obtained from the DNA. Across this sample there are 230,000 or so clones, with about a sixth seen only once. The biggest ten clones account for less than 0.09% of the sample.

The TCR sequence derives from a young man with type 1 diabetes. Specimen: naive CD4+ T cells from blood. What this sample's cell subset or site label stands for: true naive CD4+ T cells. The receptor chain draws on TRBV15 and TRBJ2-1; the D region may be TRBD1 or TRBD2, each matching 5 bases equally. The DNA sequence is as follows: TGTGCCACCAGCCCCCCATGGGGGAGTGCCAACAATGAGCAGTTCTTC. It encodes CATSPPWGSANNEQFF. Reference TRBV15 and TRBJ2-1 genes cover what lies past the CDR3, so the full variable domain is DAMVIQNPRYQVTQFGKPVTLSCSQTLNHNVMYWYQQKSSQAPKLLFHYYDKDFNNEADTPDNFQSRRPNTSFCFLDIRSPGLGDTAMYLCATSPPWGSANNEQFFGPGTRLTVL.